Each of the 25 T cell receptor beta chains below was sequenced from the same sample in a study of cytomegalovirus exposure and HLA in healthy donors. PCR primers comprised 60 Vbeta and 13 Jbeta primers. Measured with immunoSEQ multiplex PCR; TCRdb has only the in-frame clones, and not every one. The data contain 80,000 or so clones, more than 50% of them singletons. The sample consisted of PBMCs. All receptors come from a male donor in good health and CMV-seropositive.

This sequence joins TRBV4-2 and TRBJ1-2; TRBD1 matches at 9 bases. There are 15 residues in the CDR3. Trimming cost V 0 bases and J 7 bases; bases outside gene matches: 6. The germline V gene has CDR1 LGHNA and CDR2 YNFKEQ. The CDR3 protein is CASSQDGTGPGGYTF. In DNA form, the CDR3 reads TGTGCCAGCAGCCAAGATGGGACAGGGCCGGGTGGCTACACCTTC.

The rearrangement joins TRBV18 to TRBJ2-2; 7 bases match TRBD1. The V and J ends lost 2 bases and 6 bases, in that order; junction bases with no gene match: 9. Germline CDR1 is KGHSH and CDR2 is LQKENI. This CDR3 spans 16 amino acids. CDR3: CASSPYRDSGPGELFF. The CDR3 DNA is TGTGCCAGCTCACCATACCGGGACAGCGGTCCCGGGGAGCTGTTTTTT.

The CDR3 bases are TGTGCCATCAGTGAACGACAGGGCCTAAACATTCAGTACTTC. Amino acid sequence: CAISERQGLNIQYF. The chain is built from TRBV10-3 and TRBJ2-4; TRBD1 aligns across 7 bases. With 3 bases clipped from V and 6 bases from J, the junction kept 5 bases outside the gene matches. Germline values: CDR1 ENHRY, CDR2 SYGVKD. The CDR3 sequence is 14 residues long.

The chain employs TRBV19 and TRBJ1-1, with D possibly TRBD1 on 5 matching bases. V lost 4 bases to trimming and J lost 3 bases, with 12 bases between them. CDR3 size: 14 residues. Germline V gene sequence: CDR1 LNHDA, CDR2 SQIVND (reference sequence). The CDR3, as DNA: TGTGCCAGTAGTAAATTTCGGGGGGACACTGAAGCTTTCTTT. As protein: CASSKFRGDTEAFF.

The genes are TRBV6-4 and TRBJ2-3, with 13 positions matching TRBD2. Germline loops: CDR1 MRHNA, CDR2 SNTAGT. CDR3 size: 20 residues. The trim removed 7 bases at V and 4 bases at J, leaving 20 bases unmatched. This CDR3 reads CASTTPKRTSGRRCADTQYF. The CDR3, as DNA: TGTGCCAGCACCACCCCGAAGAGGACTAGCGGGAGAAGGTGTGCAGATACGCAGTATTTT.

V usage is TRBV6-5 and J usage is TRBJ2-5, with a possible D match to TRBD2 (5 bases). The CDR3 runs to 13 residues. Trimming removed 6 bases from V and 1 base from J, with 9 bases in between. The germline gives CDR1 MNHEY, CDR2 SVGAGI. The CDR3 protein is CASSRGAQETQYF. Written as DNA, the CDR3 is TGTGCCAGCAGCCGGGGTGCCCAAGAGACCCAGTACTTC.

V usage is TRBV19 and J usage is TRBJ1-5; possible D gene TRBD1, 5 bases. The germline gives CDR1 LNHDA, CDR2 SQIVND (reference sequence). The CDR3 has 13 amino acids. Trimming cost V 6 bases and J 4 bases, with 10 bases left between them. The CDR3, as DNA: TGTGCCAGTAGGCGGACACTTAATCAGCCCCAGCATTTT. Its protein product is CASRRTLNQPQHF.

The V and J genes are TRBV27 and TRBJ2-3; TRBD2 matches 8 bases. The V gene end was trimmed by 5 bases and the J gene end by 5 bases; junction bases not matched to a gene: 15. From germline, CDR1 is MNHEY and CDR2 SMNVEV (reference sequence). The CDR3 contains 17 residues. The CDR3 DNA sequence: TGTGCCAGCAGTCCCCGCGGGGGTGCGGGGGGAAGAGATACGCAGTATTTT. Translation: CASSPRGGAGGRDTQYF.

This clone was seen a handful of times. This rearrangement joins TRBV10-2 to TRBJ1-4; TRBD1 agrees at 7 bases. CDR3 size: 18 residues. V shed 1 base and J 1 base; nucleotides not matched to a gene: 9. Germline values: CDR1 WSHSY, CDR2 SAAADI. The CDR3 spells CASSEWDVPGGTNEKLFF. Here the CDR3 DNA reads TGCGCCAGCAGTGAGTGGGACGTACCAGGGGGAACTAATGAAAAACTGTTTTTT.

The V call is TRBV11-1, the J call TRBJ2-3; TRBD2 is a possible D gene (7 bases). V was pared by 1 base and J by 3 bases, with 14 bases between. This CDR3 contains 16 residues. Germline CDR1 and CDR2: SGHAT and FQDESV (reference sequence). The CDR3 sequence is CASSLVPGGLTDTQYF. As DNA, the CDR3 is TGTGCCAGCAGCTTAGTTCCCGGGGGGCTGACAGATACGCAGTATTTT.

This clone occurred a few times. The J gene is TRBJ2-6, the V gene TRBV18, with a weak D call TRBD1 (5 bases). V shed 2 bases and J shed 4 bases, with 21 bases lying between them. In germline, CDR1 is KGHSH, CDR2 LQKENI. The CDR3 runs 19 residues. The CDR3 sequence is CASSPETRGLSTGANVLTF. The DNA for the CDR3 is TGTGCCAGCTCACCAGAGACAAGGGGCCTTTCCACCGGGGCCAACGTCCTGACTTTC.

A remark on this clone: A junction end diverges from the germline sequence, so it may reflect a read error. The V call is TRBV7-9, the J call TRBJ2-7; 8 bases align to TRBD1. The CDR3 runs to 14 residues. The germline gives CDR1 SEHNR, CDR2 FQNEAQ (reference sequence). The CDR3 sequence is CASSRSGQGAMEDF. DNA for the CDR3: TGTGCCAGCAGCCGAAGTGGGCAGGGGGCGATGGAGGACTTC.

The chain uses TRBV4-2 and TRBJ1-2, with 9 bases identical to TRBD1. Trimming cost V 3 bases and J 6 bases; bases outside gene matches: 8. Germline CDR1 LGHNA, CDR2 YNFKEQ. This CDR3 region has 15 residues. The CDR3 DNA is TGTGCCAGCAGCCAGGACAGGGGAGTGTCGAATGGCTACACCTTC. Protein product: CASSQDRGVSNGYTF.

The rearrangement links TRBV6-1 to TRBJ1-2; tentatively, D is TRBD1 (6 bases). Per the germline V gene, CDR1 is MNHNS and CDR2 is SASEGT. The CDR3 spans 14 residues. V dropped 2 bases and J dropped 3 bases, with 10 bases sitting between them. The CDR3 spells CASSEWDTYYGYTF. Here the CDR3 DNA reads TGTGCCAGCAGTGAATGGGACACTTACTATGGCTACACCTTC.

CDR3 residues: CASSDLAGVGAGELFF. CDR3 coding DNA: TGTGCCAGCAGTGACTTAGCGGGAGTGGGCGCCGGGGAGCTGTTTTTT. The chain links TRBV6-4 to TRBJ2-2; 9 nucleotides align to TRBD2. J was trimmed by 6 bases and V by 1 base; bases with no gene match: 6. This CDR3 is built from 16 residues. The germline V gene encodes CDR1 MRHNA and CDR2 SNTAGT.

The CDR3 spells CASSESRFGGTVGETQYF. In DNA form, the CDR3 reads TGTGCCAGCAGTGAATCCCGGTTCGGGGGTACCGTGGGGGAGACCCAGTACTTC. The J gene is TRBJ2-5, the V gene TRBV6-1; D is perhaps TRBD2 (6 bases). Trimming pared 2 bases from V and 5 bases from J, leaving 24 bases between. This CDR3 has 18 amino acids. Germline CDR1 is MNHNS and CDR2 is SASEGT.

In this sample, this clone turned up once. The genes are TRBV27 and TRBJ2-7; 8 nucleotides match TRBD1. Germline CDR1 and CDR2: MNHEY and SMNVEV (reference sequence). The J segment lost 1 base and the V segment lost 2 bases, leaving 16 bases of the junction unmatched. The CDR3 runs to 19 residues. The CDR3 loop reads CASSLRGPGRGRGSYEQYF. CDR3 DNA: TGTGCCAGCAGTTTAAGGGGCCCCGGCAGGGGGCGCGGATCCTACGAGCAGTACTTC.

The chain joins TRBV18 to TRBJ2-1; the D is unclear. Germline V gene data show CDR1 as KGHSH and CDR2 as LQKENI. This CDR3 is 15 amino acids long. V lost 1 base, J lost 5 bases, and 12 bases lay in between. The CDR3 region is CASSPLRERNNEQFF. CDR3 bases: TGTGCCAGCTCACCACTTCGAGAGCGAAACAATGAGCAGTTCTTC.

The rearrangement uses TRBV28 and TRBJ1-1, with D unclear. V was pared by 3 bases and J by 3 bases, with 11 bases between. The germline CDR1 and CDR2 sequences are MDHEN and SYDVKM. The CDR3 consists of 14 residues. In DNA form, the CDR3 reads TGTGCCAGCAGTTTCTTCTGGCAGGACACTGAAGCTTTCTTT. This translates into CASSFFWQDTEAFF.

This clone was seen a few times. The chain joins TRBV28 to TRBJ1-3, with 7 bases matching TRBD1. The CDR3 extends over 15 amino acids. Germline V lookup: CDR1 MDHEN, CDR2 SYDVKM. The V gene end was trimmed by 5 bases and the J gene end by 3 bases; junction bases not matched to a gene: 7. The DNA of the CDR3 is TGTGCCAGCAGTCCCCCGGGACAGTTTGGAAACACCATATATTTT. Protein sequence: CASSPPGQFGNTIYF.

The CDR3 DNA is TGCGCCAGCAGTGATGGCTTTCCTTCACACAATGAGCAGTTCTTC. Its protein is CASSDGFPSHNEQFF. This chain links TRBV10-1 with TRBJ2-1; D ambiguous. Trimming shortened V by 3 bases and J by 5 bases, and 14 bases separated the two germline ends. The CDR3 loop spans 15 amino acids. Germline V gene lookup returns CDR1 WNHNN and CDR2 SYGVQD (reference sequence).

This clone was observed a handful of times. The V gene is TRBV6-5, the J gene TRBJ1-5; tentatively, D is TRBD1 (6 bases). Per germline, CDR1 MNHEY and CDR2 SVGAGI. This CDR3 contains 13 residues. Trimming left V 6 bases short and J 5 bases short, with 11 bases between. In DNA form, the CDR3 reads TGTGCCAGCAGCCCGACAGGAGATCAGCCCCAGCATTTT. It is translated as CASSPTGDQPQHF.

This chain connects TRBV19 to TRBJ2-1; TRBD1 agrees at 7 bases. Germline values: CDR1 LNHDA, CDR2 SQIVND (reference sequence). The CDR3 covers 14 residues. Trimming removed 4 bases from V and 12 bases from J; junction bases left unmatched: 12. The CDR3 nucleotides are TGTGCCAGTAGTACCCAGGGGGTCCGGGGCGCGCAGTTCTTC. Protein sequence: CASSTQGVRGAQFF.

The chain joins TRBV6-5 to TRBJ1-2; D call uncertain. The CDR3 runs to 12 residues. The germline gives CDR1 MNHEY, CDR2 SVGAGI. V was cut by 0 bases and J by 8 bases, with 7 bases left in between. In DNA form, the CDR3 reads TGTGCCAGCAGTTACTCCGGAGCCGGCTACACCTTC. This gives the protein CASSYSGAGYTF.

The DNA of the CDR3 is TGTGCCTGGAGTCCTTCACTTGCAACTAATGAAAAACTGTTTTTT. It translates to CAWSPSLATNEKLFF. The chain carries TRBV30 and TRBJ1-4; D ambiguous. The CDR3 is 15 amino acids. Between the trimmed V and J ends, which lost 2 bases and 0 bases, there was a span of 10 bases. CDR1 and CDR2 (germline): GTSNPN, SVGIG (reference sequence). Filled out from reference TRBV30 and TRBJ1-4, the complete variable domain reads SQTIHQWPATLVQPVGSPLSLECTVEGTSNPNLYWYRQAAGRGLQLLFYSVGIGQISSEVPQNLSASRPQDRQFILSSKKLLLSDSGFYLCAWSPSLATNEKLFFGSGTQLSVL.